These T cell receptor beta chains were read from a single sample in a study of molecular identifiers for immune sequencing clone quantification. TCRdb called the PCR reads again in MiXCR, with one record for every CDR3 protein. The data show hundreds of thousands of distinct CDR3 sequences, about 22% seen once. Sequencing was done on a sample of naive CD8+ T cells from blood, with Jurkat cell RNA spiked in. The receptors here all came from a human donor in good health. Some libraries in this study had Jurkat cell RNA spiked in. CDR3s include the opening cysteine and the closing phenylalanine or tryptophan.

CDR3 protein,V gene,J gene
CASSDTGYNEQFF,TRBV6-2/TRBV6-3,TRBJ2-1
CASSLLVVSGANVLTF,TRBV7-9,TRBJ2-6
CASSLEGGSTDTQYF,TRBV12-3/TRBV12-4,TRBJ2-3
CASSAGTQTYEQYF,TRBV7-9,TRBJ2-7
CASSARLGYSGNTIYF,TRBV27,TRBJ1-3
CASSRQGVSTEAFF,TRBV6-6,TRBJ1-1
CASSEWDTGELFF,TRBV9,TRBJ2-2
CASSASGTGMQPQHF,TRBV12-3/TRBV12-4,TRBJ1-5
CASSSSGTRTNEKLFF,TRBV7-6,TRBJ1-4
CASSQARGPSSYEQYF,TRBV4-3,TRBJ2-7
CATGSVYGYTF,TRBV7-9,TRBJ1-2
CASSVWSYNEQFF,TRBV2,TRBJ2-1
CASSETGGGTEAFF,TRBV27,TRBJ1-1
CASSSSRMGYDSNQPQHF,TRBV7-9,TRBJ1-5
CASSYGENTGELFF,TRBV6-5,TRBJ2-2
CASSYRGFRTDTQYF,TRBV6-7,TRBJ2-3
CASSSEGLTGNTIYF,TRBV7-2,TRBJ1-3
CSVLVGFYEQYF,TRBV29-1,TRBJ2-7
CSASSGTGVSYEQYF,TRBV20-1,TRBJ2-7
CASKLTGTNEQYF,TRBV12-3/TRBV12-4,TRBJ2-7
CASSLKPFGNPLTGKNTEAFF,TRBV7-3,TRBJ1-1
CASSQIQGKTGELFF,TRBV4-1,TRBJ2-2
CAWSLGDHAGELFF,TRBV30,TRBJ2-2
CASSWGLSVTDTQYF,TRBV11-3,TRBJ2-3
CSVEALKGGPDMRSSSSYEQYF,TRBV29-1,TRBJ2-7
CASSYPSRGREQYF,TRBV6-2/TRBV6-3,TRBJ2-7
CASSPDSMGCNQPQHF,TRBV5-6,TRBJ1-5
CSVDSEGWGTGELFF,TRBV29-1,TRBJ2-2
CASSTGEGQPQHF,TRBV13,TRBJ1-5
CASSLGGLSSYNEQFF,TRBV12-3/TRBV12-4,TRBJ2-1
CSVGAPSGGETQYF,TRBV29-1,TRBJ2-5
CASSLVSGGSHLLEDQETQYF,TRBV7-9,TRBJ2-5
CASSPGGRSGEQYF,TRBV6-2/TRBV6-3,TRBJ2-7
CASSPQRGPPYEQYF,TRBV4-3,TRBJ2-7
CASSQPDRGRTEAFF,TRBV4-1,TRBJ1-1
CASSILVGHQPQHF,TRBV19,TRBJ1-5
CASSTHVGGFEQYF,TRBV7-9,TRBJ2-7
CSARERLAASYNEQFF,TRBV20-1,TRBJ2-1
CASSLRTSAYEQYF,TRBV28,TRBJ2-7
CASSLVLAIISGANVLTF,TRBV5-1,TRBJ2-6
CSAIQGSRRNTEAFF,TRBV20-1,TRBJ1-1
CASSYGLAGGETQYF,TRBV6-2/TRBV6-3,TRBJ2-5
CASTQKGGYNEQFF,TRBV4-1,TRBJ2-1
CSAKGQSSYNSPLHF,TRBV20-1,TRBJ1-6
CASRPARGMIETQYF,TRBV12-3/TRBV12-4,TRBJ2-5
CASSFLVAGGHETQYF,TRBV27,TRBJ2-5
CSAGPQGAGETQYF,TRBV20-1,TRBJ2-5
CASSDYSSYTQYF,TRBV6-2/TRBV6-3,TRBJ2-3
CASSLEAWETQYF,TRBV5-1,TRBJ2-5
CASRYLGSEKLFF,TRBV27,TRBJ1-4
CASSFGGGTDTQYF,TRBV5-5,TRBJ2-3
CASSILDREDEQYF,TRBV19,TRBJ2-7
CASSLGQPYNEQFF,TRBV13,TRBJ2-1
CSARVAGTNTEAFF,TRBV20-1,TRBJ1-1
CASRYQPGPRGTLHF,TRBV6-9,TRBJ1-6
CASSLLVKGGLIDEQFF,TRBV7-3,TRBJ2-1
CASRSSRLLDEQYF,TRBV7-2,TRBJ2-7
CASSFRFLAESSYEQYF,TRBV28,TRBJ2-7
CASSRRDRVVAGELFF,TRBV19,TRBJ2-2